The sequence of this T cell receptor beta chain was determined in a study of blood T cell repertoires in COVID-19. This CDR3 is built from 13 residues. CDR1 and CDR2 from the germline V gene are MDHEN and SYDVKM. The V and J ends lost 6 bases and 2 bases respectively, with 10 bases between them. This clone was detected only once. Assay: immunoSEQ multiplex PCR; the TCRdb copy retains only in-frame clones and omits some. The sample contains 150,000 or so clones, approximately 90% of which appear only once. The chain uses TRBV28 and TRBJ1-1; D might be TRBD1 (6 bases). The TCR sequence derives from a woman between 40 and 50 years old who had been exposed to COVID-19. Sequencing was done on a sample of PBMCs or T cells enriched from blood (not recorded which). CDR3 DNA sequence: TGTGCCAGCAGCCGAGGGACAAACACTGAAGCTTTCTTT. It is translated as CASSRGTNTEAFF.